This TCR beta chain derives from a study of control samples from healthy donors and cancer patients. Germline V gives CDR1 ENHRY, CDR2 SYGVKD. The CDR3 length is 15 residues. J was trimmed by 2 bases and V by 2 bases; bases with no gene match: 4. The protocol was immunoSEQ multiplex PCR, while the TCRdb copy is restricted to in-frame clones and leaves out a portion. This sample yields some 170,000 clones, of which roughly 94% are seen a single time; 14% belongs to the top ten. The V gene is TRBV10-3, the J gene TRBJ2-5; TRBD2 matches at 8 bases. Sequenced material: PBMCs. This TCR was recovered from a man aged 55 to 69 with colorectal cancer. The CDR3 here is CAISETGLEQETQYF. The CDR3 region has the DNA TGTGCCATCAGTGAGACGGGACTAGAGCAAGAGACCCAGTACTTC.